The rows below give T cell receptor beta chains drawn from one sample of a study of T cell changes during pregnancy in multiple sclerosis. The protocol was immunoSEQ multiplex PCR, while the TCRdb copy is restricted to in-frame clones and leaves out a portion. There are roughly 64,000 clones in the sample; 90% occur only once, and over 5% lies in the top ten. The specimen comprised peripheral blood, sampled in the third trimester of pregnancy. Receptor source: a female donor in good health, enrolled as a control in a pregnancy study. Both conserved end residues are part of each CDR3. The D gene is left open where the match is weak. The size entry is marked missing in some rows and otherwise reads once, few, many or a size class.

v_call: TRBV18
j_call: TRBJ2-7
clone_size: .
d_call: TRBD1
cdr3_aa: CASSSPGQGGGEQYF
cdr3_nt: TGTGCCAGCTCATCCCCGGGACAGGGAGGTGGTGAGCAGTACTTC

v_call: TRBV11-3
j_call: TRBJ2-1
clone_size: .
d_call: .
cdr3_aa: CASSYTENEQFF
cdr3_nt: TGTGCCAGCAGCTACACAGAAAATGAGCAGTTCTTC

v_call: TRBV7-6
j_call: TRBJ1-4
clone_size: .
d_call: .
cdr3_aa: CASSLGDSQALYEKLFF
cdr3_nt: TGTGCCAGCAGCTTAGGCGACAGCCAGGCATTGTATGAAAAACTGTTTTTT

v_call: TRBV30
j_call: TRBJ1-2
clone_size: once
d_call: .
cdr3_aa: CAWRLAPGYTF
cdr3_nt: TGTGCCTGGCGACTCGCTCCCGGCTACACCTTC

v_call: TRBV10-3
j_call: TRBJ2-5
clone_size: .
d_call: .
cdr3_aa: CAITSTAGETQYF
cdr3_nt: TGTGCCATCACTTCGACGGCGGGGGAGACCCAGTACTTC

v_call: TRBV4-1
j_call: TRBJ1-2
clone_size: .
d_call: TRBD1
cdr3_aa: CASSQDPGTGRYAGYTF
cdr3_nt: TGCGCCAGCAGCCAAGATCCCGGGACAGGGAGATACGCTGGCTACACCTTC

v_call: TRBV2
j_call: TRBJ2-6
clone_size: .
d_call: .
cdr3_aa: CASSLTTTTGANVLTF
cdr3_nt: TGTGCCAGCAGCCTAACAACCACGACAGGGGCCAACGTCCTGACTTTC

v_call: TRBV9
j_call: TRBJ1-1
clone_size: .
d_call: TRBD1
cdr3_aa: CASSVGTGNTEAFF
cdr3_nt: TGTGCCAGCAGCGTAGGGACAGGGAACACTGAAGCTTTCTTT

v_call: TRBV13
j_call: TRBJ2-2
clone_size: .
d_call: .
cdr3_aa: CASSLGGRLAGELFF
cdr3_nt: TGTGCCAGCAGCTTAGGGGGCAGATTGGCCGGGGAGCTGTTTTTT

v_call: TRBV4-2
j_call: TRBJ1-1
clone_size: .
d_call: .
cdr3_aa: CASSPRATGLNTEAFF
cdr3_nt: TGTGCCAGCAGCCCGCGGGCGACAGGACTGAACACTGAAGCTTTCTTT

v_call: TRBV30
j_call: TRBJ2-5
clone_size: .
d_call: TRBD1
cdr3_aa: CAWTRGLPREETQYF
cdr3_nt: TGTGCCTGGACGAGGGGGCTTCCCCGGGAAGAGACCCAGTACTTC

v_call: TRBV19
j_call: TRBJ2-3
clone_size: .
d_call: .
cdr3_aa: CASSIVKGADTQYF
cdr3_nt: TGTGCCAGTAGTATTGTGAAGGGAGCAGATACGCAGTATTTT

v_call: TRBV5-1
j_call: TRBJ2-2
clone_size: .
d_call: .
cdr3_aa: CASSKRGGDTGELFF
cdr3_nt: TGCGCCAGCAGCAAGAGGGGGGGGGACACCGGGGAGCTGTTTTTT

v_call: TRBV7-9
j_call: TRBJ1-6
clone_size: few
d_call: .
cdr3_aa: CASSQTGNDNSPLHF
cdr3_nt: TGTGCCAGCAGCCAAACAGGGAACGATAATTCACCCCTCCACTTT